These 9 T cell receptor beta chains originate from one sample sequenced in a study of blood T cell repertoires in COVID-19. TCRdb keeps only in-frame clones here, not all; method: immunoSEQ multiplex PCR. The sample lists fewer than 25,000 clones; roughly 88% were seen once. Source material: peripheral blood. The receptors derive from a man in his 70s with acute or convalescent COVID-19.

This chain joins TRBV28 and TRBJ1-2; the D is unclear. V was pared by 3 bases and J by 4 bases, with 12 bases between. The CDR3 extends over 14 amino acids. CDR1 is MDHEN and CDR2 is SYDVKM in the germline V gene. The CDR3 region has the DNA TGTGCCAGCAGTTTCTTGGGAGAAGTCTATGGCTACACCTTC. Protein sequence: CASSFLGEVYGYTF.

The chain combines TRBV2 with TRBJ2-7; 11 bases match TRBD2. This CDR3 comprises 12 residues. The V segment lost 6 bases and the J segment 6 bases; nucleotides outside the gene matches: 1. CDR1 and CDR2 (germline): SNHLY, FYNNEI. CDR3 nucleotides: TGTGCCAGCAGACTAGCGGGAGTCGAGCAGTACTTC. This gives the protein CASRLAGVEQYF. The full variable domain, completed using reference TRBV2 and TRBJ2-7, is EPEVTQTPSHQVTQMGQEVILRCVPISNHLYFYWYRQILGQKVEFLVSFYNNEISEKSEIFDDQFSVERPDGSNFTLKIRSTKLEDSAMYFCASRLAGVEQYFGPGTRLTVT.

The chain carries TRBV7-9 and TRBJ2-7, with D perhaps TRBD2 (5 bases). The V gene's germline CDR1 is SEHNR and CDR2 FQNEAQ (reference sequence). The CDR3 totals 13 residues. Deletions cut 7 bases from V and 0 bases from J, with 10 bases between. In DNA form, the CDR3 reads TGTGCCAGCACCGACTACAACTCCTACGAGCAGTACTTC. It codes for CASTDYNSYEQYF.

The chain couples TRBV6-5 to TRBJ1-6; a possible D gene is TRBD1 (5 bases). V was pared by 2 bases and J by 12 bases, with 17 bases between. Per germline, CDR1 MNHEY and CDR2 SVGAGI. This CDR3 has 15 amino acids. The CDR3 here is CASSYGDAMGGPLHF. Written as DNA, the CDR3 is TGTGCCAGCAGTTACGGGGACGCAATGGGGGGACCCCTCCACTTT.

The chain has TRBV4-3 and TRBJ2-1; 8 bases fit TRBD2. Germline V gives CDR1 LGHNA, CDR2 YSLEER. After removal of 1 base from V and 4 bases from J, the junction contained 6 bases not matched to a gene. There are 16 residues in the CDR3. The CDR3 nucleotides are TGCGCCAGCAGCCAAGCCGTTGCTAGCGGGTACAATGAGCAGTTCTTC. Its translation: CASSQAVASGYNEQFF.

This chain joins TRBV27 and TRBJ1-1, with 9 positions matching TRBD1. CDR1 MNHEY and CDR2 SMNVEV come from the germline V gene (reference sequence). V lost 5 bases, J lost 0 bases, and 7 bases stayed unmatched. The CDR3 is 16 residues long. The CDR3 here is CASSTGTGRVNTEAFF. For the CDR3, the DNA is TGTGCCAGCAGTACCGGGACAGGGAGAGTGAACACTGAAGCTTTCTTT.

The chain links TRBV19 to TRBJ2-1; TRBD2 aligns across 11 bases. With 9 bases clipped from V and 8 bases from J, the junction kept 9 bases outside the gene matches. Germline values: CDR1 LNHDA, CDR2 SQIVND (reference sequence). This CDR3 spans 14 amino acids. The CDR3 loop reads CASREGLAEDEQFF. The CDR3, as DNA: TGTGCCAGCCGCGAGGGACTAGCGGAAGATGAGCAGTTCTTC.

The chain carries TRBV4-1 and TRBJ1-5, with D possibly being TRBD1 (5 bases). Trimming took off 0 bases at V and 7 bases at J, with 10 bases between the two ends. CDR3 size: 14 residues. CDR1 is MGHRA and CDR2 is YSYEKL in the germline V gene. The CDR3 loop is CASSQDGRGQPQHF. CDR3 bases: TGCGCCAGCAGCCAAGACGGGCGGGGGCAGCCCCAGCATTTT.

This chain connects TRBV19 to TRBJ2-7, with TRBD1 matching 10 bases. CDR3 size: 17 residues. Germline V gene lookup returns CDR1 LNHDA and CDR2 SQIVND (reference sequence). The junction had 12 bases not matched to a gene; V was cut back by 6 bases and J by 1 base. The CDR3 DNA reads TGTGCCAGTAGCGACAGGGGGCAGGCGGGAGCGTCCTACGAGCAGTACTTC. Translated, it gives CASSDRGQAGASYEQYF.